Given below is one T cell receptor beta chain in context. Profiling relied on immunoSEQ multiplex PCR, and the TCRdb table lists in-frame clones only, not all of them. The sample holds roughly 200,000 clones, roughly 84% seen once. This entry comes from a study of blood T cell repertoires in COVID-19. Background on the study: Collection of acute and convalescent COVID-19 samples took place in the United States, Italy and Spain. T cells, B-cell-depleted T cells, or PBMCs provided the cDNA or gDNA that served as material.

Germline V gene data show CDR1 as MNHEY and CDR2 as SVGEGT. V was clipped by 0 bases and J by 4 bases, with 12 bases between them. This CDR3 contains 15 residues. The clonotype originates from a person between 65 and 79 years old with COVID-19, enrolled during active disease. This rearrangement joins TRBV6-2 or TRBV6-3 to TRBJ1-1, with D perhaps TRBD1 (5 bases). The specimen sequenced was peripheral blood. The CDR3 is CASSYSGRGVTEAFF. Here the CDR3 DNA reads TGTGCCAGCAGTTACTCGGGGAGGGGAGTCACTGAAGCTTTCTTT.